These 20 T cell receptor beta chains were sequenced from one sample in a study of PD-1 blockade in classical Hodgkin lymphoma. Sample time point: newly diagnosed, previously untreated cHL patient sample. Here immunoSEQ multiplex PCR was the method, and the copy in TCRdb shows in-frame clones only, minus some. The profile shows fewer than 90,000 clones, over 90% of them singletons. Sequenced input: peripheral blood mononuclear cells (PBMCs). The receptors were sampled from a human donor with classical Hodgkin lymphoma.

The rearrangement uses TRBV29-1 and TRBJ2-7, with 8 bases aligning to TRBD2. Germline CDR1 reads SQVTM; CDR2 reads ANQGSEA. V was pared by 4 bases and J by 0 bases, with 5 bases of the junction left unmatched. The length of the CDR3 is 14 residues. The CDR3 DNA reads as TGCAGCGTTGTGCGGGAGGCTTCCTCCTACGAGCAGTACTTC. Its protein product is CSVVREASSYEQYF.

CDR3 loop: CAWRRDGFQETQYF. DNA of the CDR3: TGTGCCTGGAGAAGGGACGGCTTCCAAGAGACCCAGTACTTC. This chain uses TRBV30 with TRBJ2-5; D may match TRBD1 or TRBD2 (5 bases each). Trimming pared 3 bases from V and 1 base from J, leaving 12 bases between. Germline V CDR1 and CDR2: GTSNPN, SVGIG (reference sequence). This CDR3 is built from 14 residues.

Here the CDR3 reads CASSYGDRDVTEAFF. The CDR3 DNA sequence: TGTGCCAGCAGCTACGGGGACAGGGACGTTACTGAAGCTTTCTTT. The rearrangement joins TRBV7-2 to TRBJ1-1; 9 nucleotides align to TRBD1. CDR1 and CDR2 (germline): SGHTA, FQGNSA. The CDR3 loop spans 15 amino acids. The trim removed 4 bases at V and 5 bases at J, leaving 8 bases unmatched. Together with reference TRBV7-2 and TRBJ1-1, the CDR3 gives the full variable domain: GAGVSQSPSNKVTEKGKDVELRCDPISGHTALYWYRQSLGQGLEFLIYFQGNSAPDKSGLPSDRFSAERTGGSVSTLTIQRTQQEDSAVYLCASSYGDRDVTEAFFGQGTRLTVV.

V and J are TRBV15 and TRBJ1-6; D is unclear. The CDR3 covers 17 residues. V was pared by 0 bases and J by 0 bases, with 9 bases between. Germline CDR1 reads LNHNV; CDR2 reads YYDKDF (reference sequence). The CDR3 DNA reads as TGTGCCACCAGCAGAGAGGCGGGGAGCTCCTATAATTCACCCCTCCACTTT. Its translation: CATSREAGSSYNSPLHF. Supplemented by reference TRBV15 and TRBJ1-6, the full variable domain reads DAMVIQNPRYQVTQFGKPVTLSCSQTLNHNVMYWYQQKSSQAPKLLFHYYDKDFNNEADTPDNFQSRRPNTSFCFLDIRSPGLGDTAMYLCATSREAGSSYNSPLHFGNGTRLTVT.

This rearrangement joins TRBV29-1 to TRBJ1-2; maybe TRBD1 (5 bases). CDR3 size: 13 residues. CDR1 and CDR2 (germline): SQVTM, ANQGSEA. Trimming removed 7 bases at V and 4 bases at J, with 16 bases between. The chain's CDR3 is CSAQEGLLYGYTF. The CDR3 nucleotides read TGCAGCGCACAGGAGGGACTCCTCTATGGCTACACCTTC.

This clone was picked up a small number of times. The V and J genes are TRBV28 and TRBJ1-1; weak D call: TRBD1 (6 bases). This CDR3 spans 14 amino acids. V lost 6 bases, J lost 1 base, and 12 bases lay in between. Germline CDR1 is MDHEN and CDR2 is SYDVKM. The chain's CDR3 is CASSLRGWNTEAFF. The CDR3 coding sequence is TGTGCCAGCAGCCTCAGGGGATGGAACACTGAAGCTTTCTTT.

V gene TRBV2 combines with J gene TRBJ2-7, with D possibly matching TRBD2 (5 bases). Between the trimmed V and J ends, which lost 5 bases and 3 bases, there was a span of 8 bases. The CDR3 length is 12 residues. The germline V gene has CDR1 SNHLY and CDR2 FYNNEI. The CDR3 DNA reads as TGTGCCAGCAGTAGAGGGTTCTACGAGCAGTACTTC. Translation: CASSRGFYEQYF.

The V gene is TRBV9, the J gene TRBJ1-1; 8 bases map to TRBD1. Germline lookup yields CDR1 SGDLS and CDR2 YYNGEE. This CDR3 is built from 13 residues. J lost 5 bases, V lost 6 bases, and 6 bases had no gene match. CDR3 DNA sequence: TGTGCCAGCAACCCAGGGGGCAGAACTGAAGCTTTCTTT. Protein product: CASNPGGRTEAFF. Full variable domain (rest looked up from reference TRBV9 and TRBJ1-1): DSGVTQTPKHLITATGQRVTLRCSPRSGDLSVYWYQQSLDQGLQFLIQYYNGEERAKGNILERFSAQQFPDLHSELNLSSLELGDSALYFCASNPGGRTEAFFGQGTRLTVV.

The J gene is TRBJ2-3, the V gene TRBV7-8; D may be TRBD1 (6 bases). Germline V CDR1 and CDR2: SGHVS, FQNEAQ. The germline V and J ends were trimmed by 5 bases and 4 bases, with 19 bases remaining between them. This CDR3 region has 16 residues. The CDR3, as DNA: TGTGCCAGCAGCCCTAACAGGGCCCCCGCGGCAGATACGCAGTATTTT. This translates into CASSPNRAPAADTQYF.

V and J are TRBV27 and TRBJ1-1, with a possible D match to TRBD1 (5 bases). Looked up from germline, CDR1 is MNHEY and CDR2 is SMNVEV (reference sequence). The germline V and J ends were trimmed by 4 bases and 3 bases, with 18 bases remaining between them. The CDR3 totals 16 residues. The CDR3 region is CASSSEGFSLDTEAFF. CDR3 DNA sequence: TGTGCCAGCAGTTCCGAGGGGTTTTCATTGGACACTGAAGCTTTCTTT.

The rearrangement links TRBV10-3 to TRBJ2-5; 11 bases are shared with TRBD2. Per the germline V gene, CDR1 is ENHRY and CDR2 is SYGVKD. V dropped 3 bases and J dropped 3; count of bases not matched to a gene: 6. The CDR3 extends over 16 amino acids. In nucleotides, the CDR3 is TGTGCCATCAGTGAAGGGGGACTAGCGGTGAAAGAGACCCAGTACTTC. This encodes CAISEGGLAVKETQYF.

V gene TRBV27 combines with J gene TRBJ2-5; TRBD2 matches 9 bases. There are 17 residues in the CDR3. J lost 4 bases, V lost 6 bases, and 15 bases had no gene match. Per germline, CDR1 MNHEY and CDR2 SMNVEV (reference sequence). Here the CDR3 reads CASSPRPGLATRETQYF. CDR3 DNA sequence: TGTGCCAGCAGCCCACGTCCCGGACTAGCGACACGAGAGACCCAGTACTTC.

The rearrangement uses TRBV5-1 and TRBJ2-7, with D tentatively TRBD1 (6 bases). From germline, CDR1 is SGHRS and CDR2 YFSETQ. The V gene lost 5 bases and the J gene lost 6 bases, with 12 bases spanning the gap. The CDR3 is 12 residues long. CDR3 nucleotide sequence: TGCGCCAGCAGTGTACAGGGTTTCGAGCAGTACTTC. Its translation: CASSVQGFEQYF.

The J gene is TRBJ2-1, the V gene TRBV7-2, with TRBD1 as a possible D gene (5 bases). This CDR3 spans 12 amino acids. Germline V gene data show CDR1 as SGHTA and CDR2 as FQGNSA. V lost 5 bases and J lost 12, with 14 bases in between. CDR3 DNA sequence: TGTGCCAGCAGCCCCCAGGGTGCGGCGCAGTTCTTC. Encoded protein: CASSPQGAAQFF.

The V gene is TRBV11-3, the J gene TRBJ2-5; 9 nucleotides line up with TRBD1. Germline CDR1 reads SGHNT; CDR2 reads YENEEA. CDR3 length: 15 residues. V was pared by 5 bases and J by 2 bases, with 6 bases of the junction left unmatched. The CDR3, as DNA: TGTGCCAGCAGCCCGGGTGGGACAGGGCAAGAGACCCAGTACTTC. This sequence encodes CASSPGGTGQETQYF.

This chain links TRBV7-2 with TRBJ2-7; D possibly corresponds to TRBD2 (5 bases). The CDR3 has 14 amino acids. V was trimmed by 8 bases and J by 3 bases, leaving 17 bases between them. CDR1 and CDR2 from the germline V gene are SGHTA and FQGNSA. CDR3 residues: CASQRTGVYYEQYF. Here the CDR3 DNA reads TGTGCCAGCCAGAGGACCGGGGTATACTACGAGCAGTACTTC.

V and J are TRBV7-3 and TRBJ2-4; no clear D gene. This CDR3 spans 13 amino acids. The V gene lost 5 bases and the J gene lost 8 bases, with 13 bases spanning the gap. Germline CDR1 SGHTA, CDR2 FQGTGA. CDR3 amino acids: CASSLSNGDIQYF. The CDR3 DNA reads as TGTGCCAGCAGCCTGAGCAACGGCGACATTCAGTACTTC.

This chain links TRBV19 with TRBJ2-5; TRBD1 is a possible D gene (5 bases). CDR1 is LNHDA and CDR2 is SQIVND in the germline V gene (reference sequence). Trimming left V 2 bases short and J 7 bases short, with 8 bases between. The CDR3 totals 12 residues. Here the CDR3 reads CASSIYQGTQYF. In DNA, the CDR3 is TGTGCCAGTAGTATATATCAGGGGACCCAGTACTTC. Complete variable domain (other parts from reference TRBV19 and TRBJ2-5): DGGITQSPKYLFRKEGQNVTLSCEQNLNHDAMYWYRQDPGQGLRLIYYSQIVNDFQKGDIAEGYSVSREKKESFPLTVTSAQKNPTAFYLCASSIYQGTQYFGPGTRLLVL.

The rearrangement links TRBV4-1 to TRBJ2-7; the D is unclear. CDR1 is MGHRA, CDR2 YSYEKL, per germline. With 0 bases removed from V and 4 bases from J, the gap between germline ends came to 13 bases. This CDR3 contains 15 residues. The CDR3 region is CASSQDRPGYYEQYF. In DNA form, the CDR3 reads TGCGCCAGCAGCCAAGATCGTCCCGGCTATTACGAGCAGTACTTC.

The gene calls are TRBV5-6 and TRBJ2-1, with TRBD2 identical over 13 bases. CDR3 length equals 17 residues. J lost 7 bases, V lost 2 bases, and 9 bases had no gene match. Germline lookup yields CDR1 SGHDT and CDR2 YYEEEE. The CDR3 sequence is CASSLRTSGGWGNEQFF. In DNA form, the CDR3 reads TGTGCCAGCAGCTTAAGGACTAGCGGGGGCTGGGGGAATGAGCAGTTCTTC.